The 22 T cell receptor beta chains listed next were all sequenced from one sample in a study of T cell responses to AZD1222 COVID-19 vaccine. TCRdb's copy holds only in-frame clones and misses some; the assay was immunoSEQ multiplex PCR. The sample includes approximately 89,000 clones, about 88% of them seen just once. Sequenced here: peripheral blood, sampled on day 0 of AZD1222 vaccination. Receptor source: an adult in good health.

The chain joins TRBV5-1 to TRBJ2-2; D is undetermined. The length of the CDR3 is 16 residues. Trimming removed 1 base from V and 0 bases from J, with 10 bases in between. The germline CDR1 and CDR2 sequences are SGHRS and YFSETQ. CDR3 residues: CASSLQPGPNTGELFF. The CDR3 coding sequence is TGCGCCAGCAGCTTGCAGCCAGGTCCGAACACCGGGGAGCTGTTTTTT.

The rearrangement links TRBV7-9 to TRBJ1-5; TRBD1 might be the D (5 bases). V lost 0 bases and J lost 3, with 9 bases in between. Germline V CDR1 and CDR2: SEHNR, FQNEAQ (reference sequence). CDR3 size: 15 residues. The CDR3 coding sequence is TGTGCCAGCAGCTTAGCTGGGGGGTTCAATCAGCCCCAGCATTTT. This gives the protein CASSLAGGFNQPQHF. Full variable domain (outside the CDR3, taken from reference TRBV7-9 and TRBJ1-5): DTGVSQNPRHKITKRGQNVTFRCDPISEHNRLYWYRQTLGQGPEFLTYFQNEAQLEKSRLLSDRFSAERPKGSFSTLEIQRTEQGDSAMYLCASSLAGGFNQPQHFGDGTRLSIL.

In its sample, this clone was seen a few times. The J gene is TRBJ1-1, the V gene TRBV7-2; perhaps TRBD1 as D (5 bases). Trimming cost V 0 bases and J 5 bases, with 10 bases left between them. CDR1 and CDR2 (germline): SGHTA, FQGNSA. The CDR3 is made up of 14 amino acids. CDR3 DNA: TGTGCCAGCAGCTTAGCGTGGGAGGGGACTGAAGCTTTCTTT. The encoded protein is CASSLAWEGTEAFF.

The chain joins TRBV5-4 to TRBJ2-6, with TRBD1 matching 7 bases. The length of the CDR3 is 16 residues. V lost 3 bases and J lost 4; bases outside the gene matches: 7. Germline CDR1 is SGHNT and CDR2 is YYREEE (reference sequence). CDR3 in amino acids: CASSWGTGVGANVLTF. CDR3 DNA: TGTGCCAGCAGCTGGGGCACAGGGGTCGGGGCCAACGTCCTGACTTTC.

V is TRBV6-5 and J is TRBJ1-1; D not resolved. The CDR3 covers 12 residues. Trimming cost V 5 bases and J 6 bases, with 10 bases left between them. Germline V gene data show CDR1 as MNHEY and CDR2 as SVGAGI. CDR3 loop: CASSRSGAEAFF. In DNA form, the CDR3 reads TGTGCCAGCAGTAGGTCAGGCGCTGAAGCTTTCTTT.

This chain joins TRBV11-3 and TRBJ1-4; D unresolved. From germline, CDR1 is SGHNT and CDR2 YENEEA. Trimming removed 0 bases at V and 2 bases at J, with 1 base between. The CDR3 runs 13 residues. CDR3 DNA: TGTGCCAGCAGCTTAGACACTAATGAAAAACTGTTTTTT. Translation gives CASSLDTNEKLFF.

This sequence joins TRBV10-2 and TRBJ1-6, with a weak D call TRBD1 (6 bases). Germline assignment: CDR1 WSHSY and CDR2 SAAADI. V was pared by 3 bases and J by 7 bases, with 13 bases between. CDR3 length: 15 residues. CDR3 coding DNA: TGCGCCAGCAGTGATTGGGCAGGGGTGAATTCACCCCTCCACTTT. It codes for CASSDWAGVNSPLHF.

The chain carries TRBV6-4 and TRBJ2-1; D unresolved. Germline V lookup: CDR1 MRHNA, CDR2 SNTAGT. The CDR3 is 16 residues long. Trimming took 6 bases from V and 0 from J, leaving 15 bases between them. The CDR3 region is CASRPSGDSSYNEQFF. The CDR3 DNA sequence: TGTGCCAGCAGACCCTCGGGCGATAGCTCCTACAATGAGCAGTTCTTC.

The chain recombines TRBV30 with TRBJ1-2; no clear D gene. The CDR3 runs 13 residues. In germline, CDR1 is GTSNPN, CDR2 SVGIG (reference sequence). V was trimmed by 1 base and J by 4 bases, leaving 10 bases between them. The CDR3 loop is CAWSAVRFYGYTF. The CDR3 DNA reads as TGTGCCTGGAGTGCGGTCAGATTCTATGGCTACACCTTC.

The rearrangement joins TRBV5-1 to TRBJ1-4; 7 bases fit TRBD1. CDR1 is SGHRS and CDR2 is YFSETQ in the germline V gene. CDR3 length: 15 amino acids. Losses at the gene ends were 7 bases for V and 3 bases for J; bases not matched to a gene: 9. CDR3 bases: TGCGCCAGCTCGCCCCAGGACAGGTCTAATGAAAAACTGTTTTTT. This encodes CASSPQDRSNEKLFF.

Only a few counts were recorded for this clone. The V and J genes are TRBV19 and TRBJ1-1; D is uncertain. The CDR3 contains 17 residues. The V and J ends lost 2 bases and 0 bases respectively, with 16 bases between them. Germline CDR1 reads LNHDA; CDR2 reads SQIVND (reference sequence). The CDR3 DNA reads TGTGCCAGTAGTATAAAAGTTGCAGGCGCTATGAACACTGAAGCTTTCTTT. This sequence encodes CASSIKVAGAMNTEAFF. Based on the CDR3 plus reference TRBV19 and TRBJ1-1, the full variable domain is DGGITQSPKYLFRKEGQNVTLSCEQNLNHDAMYWYRQDPGQGLRLIYYSQIVNDFQKGDIAEGYSVSREKKESFPLTVTSAQKNPTAFYLCASSIKVAGAMNTEAFFGQGTRLTVV.

The genes are TRBV21-1 and TRBJ2-7. TRBV21-1 is classified as a pseudogene. CDR3 length: 11 amino acids. CDR3 sequence (DNA): TGTGCCAGCCGCGTTGGCAACGAGCAGTACTTC. Protein sequence: CASRVGNEQYF.

The chain combines TRBV19 with TRBJ1-6, with D unclear. The germline gives CDR1 LNHDA, CDR2 SQIVND (reference sequence). The CDR3 has 15 amino acids. The V and J ends lost 0 bases and 0 bases respectively, with 3 bases between them. CDR3 sequence: CASSIESSYNSPLHF. The CDR3 region has the DNA TGTGCCAGTAGTATAGAAAGCTCCTATAATTCACCCCTCCACTTT.

This clone has more than one count but fewer than ten. The junction and the germline gene differ at one end; a read error may be behind it. The chain has TRBV5-1 and TRBJ1-1; TRBD1 aligns across 7 bases. Germline V CDR1 and CDR2: SGHRS, YFSETQ. The CDR3 is 15 residues long. CDR3 sequence (DNA): TGCGCCAGCAGCACTGTCGACAGGGTGAAAACTGAAGCTTTCTTT. This translates into CASSTVDRVKTEAFF.

V usage is TRBV2 and J usage is TRBJ1-5; 7 bases match TRBD1. The CDR3 consists of 15 residues. The junction had 9 bases not matched to a gene; V was cut back by 6 bases and J by 4 bases. Per germline, CDR1 SNHLY and CDR2 FYNNEI. The chain's CDR3 is CASRRGLDRNQPQHF. In DNA, the CDR3 is TGTGCCAGCAGGAGGGGACTGGACAGGAATCAGCCCCAGCATTTT.

This chain joins TRBV28 and TRBJ1-2; 8 bases match TRBD1. The J segment lost 4 bases and the V segment lost 5 bases, leaving 9 bases of the junction unmatched. The CDR3 is made up of 15 amino acids. Germline CDR1 is MDHEN and CDR2 is SYDVKM. The CDR3 protein is CASSGLRGRGYGYTF. CDR3 coding DNA: TGTGCCAGCAGTGGTCTCAGGGGGCGCGGCTATGGCTACACCTTC.

The chain recombines TRBV18 with TRBJ1-1; D is undetermined. This CDR3 contains 13 residues. Germline V gives CDR1 KGHSH, CDR2 LQKENI. Trimming shortened V by 5 bases and J by 1 base, and 8 bases separated the two germline ends. CDR3 sequence reads: CASSVSSNTEAFF. The CDR3 coding sequence is TGTGCCAGCTCAGTCAGTTCGAACACTGAAGCTTTCTTT. Combining the CDR3 with reference TRBV18 and TRBJ1-1 gives the whole variable domain NAGVMQNPRHLVRRRGQEARLRCSPMKGHSHVYWYRQLPEEGLKFMVYLQKENIIDESGMPKERFSAEFPKEGPSILRIQQVVRGDSAAYFCASSVSSNTEAFFGQGTRLTVV.

The chain links TRBV6-5 to TRBJ1-1; D might be TRBD1 (5 bases). Germline V gene data show CDR1 as MNHEY and CDR2 as SVGAGI. The CDR3 length is 11 residues. V dropped 6 bases and J dropped 8 bases, with 10 bases sitting between them. The CDR3 is CASRTGTEAFF. The CDR3 nucleotides are TGTGCCAGCAGAACCGGGACCGAAGCTTTCTTT.

The chain has TRBV2 and TRBJ2-5; maybe TRBD1 (5 bases). The CDR3 loop spans 13 amino acids. Germline V CDR1 and CDR2: SNHLY, FYNNEI. Trimming stripped 10 bases from V and 1 base from J, with 13 bases between. The CDR3 protein is CAKAHRFQETQYF. For the CDR3, the DNA is TGTGCCAAAGCTCACAGGTTCCAAGAGACCCAGTACTTC. Full variable domain (rest looked up from reference TRBV2 and TRBJ2-5): EPEVTQTPSHQVTQMGQEVILRCVPISNHLYFYWYRQILGQKVEFLVSFYNNEISEKSEIFDDQFSVERPDGSNFTLKIRSTKLEDSAMYFCAKAHRFQETQYFGPGTRLLVL.

The gene calls are TRBV3-1 (or the pseudogene TRBV3-2) and TRBJ2-6; 9 bases fit TRBD1. CDR3 length: 14 residues. Germline CDR1 and CDR2: LGHDT and YNNKEL (reference sequence). V trimming: 4 bases; J trimming: 11 bases; junction bases outside the gene matches: 6. The DNA for the CDR3 is TGTGCCAGCAGCCTCACCGGGACAGGGTACGTCCTGACTTTC. This codes for CASSLTGTGYVLTF.

This chain joins TRBV11-3 and TRBJ1-1; D unclear. Germline lookup yields CDR1 SGHNT and CDR2 YENEEA. Trimming cost V 5 bases and J 6 bases, with 10 bases left between them. This CDR3 comprises 12 residues. DNA of the CDR3: TGTGCCAGCAGCCCGGGTGGTCCTGAAGCTTTCTTT. Its protein is CASSPGGPEAFF.

The V and J genes are TRBV7-3 and TRBJ2-2, with 7 bases fitting TRBD1. There are 15 residues in the CDR3. V was pared by 5 bases and J by 1 base, with 4 bases of the junction left unmatched. CDR1 and CDR2 (germline): SGHTA, FQGTGA. CDR3 sequence reads: CASSPGGRNTGELFF. The CDR3 DNA reads TGTGCCAGCAGCCCAGGGGGACGGAACACCGGGGAGCTGTTTTTT.